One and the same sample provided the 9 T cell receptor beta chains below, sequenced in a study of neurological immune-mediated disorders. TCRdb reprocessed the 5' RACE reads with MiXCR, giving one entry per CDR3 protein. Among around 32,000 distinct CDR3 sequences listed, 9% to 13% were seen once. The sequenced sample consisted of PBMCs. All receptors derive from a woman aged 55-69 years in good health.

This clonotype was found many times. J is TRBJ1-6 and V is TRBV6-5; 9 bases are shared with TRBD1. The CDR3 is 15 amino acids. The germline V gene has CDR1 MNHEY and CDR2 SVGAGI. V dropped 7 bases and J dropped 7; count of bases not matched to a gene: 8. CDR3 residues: CASKVSGTGNSPLHF. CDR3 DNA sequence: TGTGCCAGCAAAGTTTCCGGGACAGGGAATTCACCCCTCCACTTT.

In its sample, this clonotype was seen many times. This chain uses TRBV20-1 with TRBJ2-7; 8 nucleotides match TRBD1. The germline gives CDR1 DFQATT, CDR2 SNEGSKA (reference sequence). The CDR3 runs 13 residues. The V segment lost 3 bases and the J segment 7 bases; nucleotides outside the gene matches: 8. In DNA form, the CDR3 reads TGCAGTGCTAGCCGACAGGGGCCTACAGAGCAGTACTTC. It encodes CSASRQGPTEQYF.

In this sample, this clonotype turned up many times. As DNA, the CDR3 is TGTGCCAGCAGCTTGGCCAGCGGGGGGCCGGGGGAGCAGTTCTTC. Its translation: CASSLASGGPGEQFF. The chain joins TRBV7-6 to TRBJ2-1; 9 bases fit TRBD2. The CDR3 sequence is 15 residues long. The ends lost 3 bases at V and 10 bases at J; junction bases unmatched: 10. Germline V lookup: CDR1 SGHVS, CDR2 FNYEAQ.

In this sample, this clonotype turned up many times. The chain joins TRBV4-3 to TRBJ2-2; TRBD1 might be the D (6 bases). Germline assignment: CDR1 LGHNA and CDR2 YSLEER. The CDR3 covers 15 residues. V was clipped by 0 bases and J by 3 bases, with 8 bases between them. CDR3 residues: CASSQETGYTGELFF. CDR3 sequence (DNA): TGCGCCAGCAGCCAAGAGACAGGTTACACCGGGGAGCTGTTTTTT.

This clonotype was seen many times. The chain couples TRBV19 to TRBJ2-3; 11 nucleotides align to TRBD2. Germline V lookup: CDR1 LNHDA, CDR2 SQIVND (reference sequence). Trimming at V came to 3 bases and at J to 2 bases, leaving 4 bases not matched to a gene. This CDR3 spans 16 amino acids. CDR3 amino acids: CASSMTSGDPTDTQYF. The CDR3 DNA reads TGTGCCAGTAGTATGACTAGCGGGGATCCCACAGATACGCAGTATTTT. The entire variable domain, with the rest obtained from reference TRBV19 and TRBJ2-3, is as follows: DGGITQSPKYLFRKEGQNVTLSCEQNLNHDAMYWYRQDPGQGLRLIYYSQIVNDFQKGDIAEGYSVSREKKESFPLTVTSAQKNPTAFYLCASSMTSGDPTDTQYFGPGTRLTVL.

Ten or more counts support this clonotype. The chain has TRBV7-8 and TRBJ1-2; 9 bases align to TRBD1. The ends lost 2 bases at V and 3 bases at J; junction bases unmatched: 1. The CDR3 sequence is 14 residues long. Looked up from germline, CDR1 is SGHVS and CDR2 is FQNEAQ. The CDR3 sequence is CASSLRTGDYGYTF. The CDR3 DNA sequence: TGTGCCAGCAGCTTACGGACAGGGGACTATGGCTACACCTTC.

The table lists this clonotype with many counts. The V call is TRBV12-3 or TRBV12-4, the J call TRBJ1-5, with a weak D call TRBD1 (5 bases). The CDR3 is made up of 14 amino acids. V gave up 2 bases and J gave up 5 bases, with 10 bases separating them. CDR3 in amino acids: CASSLWDGDQPQHF. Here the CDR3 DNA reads TGTGCCAGCAGTTTATGGGACGGAGATCAGCCCCAGCATTTT.

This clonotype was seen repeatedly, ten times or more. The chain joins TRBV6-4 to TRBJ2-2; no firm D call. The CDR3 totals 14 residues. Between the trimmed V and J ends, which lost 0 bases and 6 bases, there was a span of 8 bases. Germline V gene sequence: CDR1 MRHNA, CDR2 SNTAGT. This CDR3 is CASSDSIRAGELFF. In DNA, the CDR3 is TGTGCCAGCAGTGACTCGATTCGGGCCGGGGAGCTGTTTTTT.

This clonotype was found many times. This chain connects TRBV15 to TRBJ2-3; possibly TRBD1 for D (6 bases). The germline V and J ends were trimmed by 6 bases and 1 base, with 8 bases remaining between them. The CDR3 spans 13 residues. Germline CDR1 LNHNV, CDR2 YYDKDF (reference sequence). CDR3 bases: TGTGCCACCAGACAGGGCGGCACAGATACGCAGTATTTT. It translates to CATRQGGTDTQYF.